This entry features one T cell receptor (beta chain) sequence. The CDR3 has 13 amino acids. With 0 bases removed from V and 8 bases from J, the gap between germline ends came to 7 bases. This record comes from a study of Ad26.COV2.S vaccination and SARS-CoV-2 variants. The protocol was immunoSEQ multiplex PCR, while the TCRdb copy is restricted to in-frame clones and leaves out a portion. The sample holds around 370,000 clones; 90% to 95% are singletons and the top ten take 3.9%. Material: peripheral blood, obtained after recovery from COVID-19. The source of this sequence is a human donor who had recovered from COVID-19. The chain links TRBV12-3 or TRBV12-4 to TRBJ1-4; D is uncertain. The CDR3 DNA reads TGTGCCAGCAGTTTAGCGCTGAGGGAAAAACTGTTTTTT. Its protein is CASSLALREKLFF.